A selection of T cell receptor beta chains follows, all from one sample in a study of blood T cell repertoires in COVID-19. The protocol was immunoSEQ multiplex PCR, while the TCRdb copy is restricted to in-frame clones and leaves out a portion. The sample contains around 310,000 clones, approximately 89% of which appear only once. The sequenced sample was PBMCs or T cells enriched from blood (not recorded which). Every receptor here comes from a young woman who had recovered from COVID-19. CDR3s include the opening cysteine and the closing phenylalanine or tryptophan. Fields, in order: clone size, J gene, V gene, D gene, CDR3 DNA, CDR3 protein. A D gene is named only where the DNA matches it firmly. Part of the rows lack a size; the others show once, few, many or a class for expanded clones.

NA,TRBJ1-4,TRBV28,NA,TGTGCCAGCAGCGTTAATGAAAAACTGTTTTTT,CASSVNEKLFF
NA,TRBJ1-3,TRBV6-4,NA,TGTGCCAGCAGTGACCATAAGGGGCTAAGCTCTGGAAACACCATATATTTT,CASSDHKGLSSGNTIYF
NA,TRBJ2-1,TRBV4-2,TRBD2,TGTGCCAGCAGCCCCACGGTGCTAGCGGGAGGCCACAATGAGCAGTTCTTC,CASSPTVLAGGHNEQFF
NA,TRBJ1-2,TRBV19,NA,TGTGCCAGCCTTAACCGAGACAGGTTTCGTGGCAGCTATGGCTACACCTTC,CASLNRDRFRGSYGYTF
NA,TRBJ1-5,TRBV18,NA,TGTGCCAGCTCACCGTTCGACGGGTCTCCGCCCCAGCATTTT,CASSPFDGSPPQHF
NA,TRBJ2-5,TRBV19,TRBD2,TGTGCCAGTAGTATCTTAGCGGGAGGGCCGGGGACCCAGTACTTC,CASSILAGGPGTQYF
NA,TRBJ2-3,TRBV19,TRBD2,TGTGCCAGTAGTAGGCTAGCGGGACGGACAGATACGCAGTATTTT,CASSRLAGRTDTQYF
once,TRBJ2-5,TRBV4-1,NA,TGCGCCAGCAGCCTTACTCTGGGGAGGGAGACCCAGTACTTC,CASSLTLGRETQYF
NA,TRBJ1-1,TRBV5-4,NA,TGTGCCAGCAGCGTGGGACAAAAGAACACTGAAGCTTTCTTT,CASSVGQKNTEAFF
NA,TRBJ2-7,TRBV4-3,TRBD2,TGCGCCAGCAGCCAAGGAGTAGGGGGACTAGCGGGAGGGCCGACCTACGAGCAGTACTTC,CASSQGVGGLAGGPTYEQYF
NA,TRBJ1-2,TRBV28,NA,TGTGCCAGCAGTTCAGAGCCGGGGGGCTACACCTTC,CASSSEPGGYTF
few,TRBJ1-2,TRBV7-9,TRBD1,TGTGCCAGCAGCTTAATCTCACAGGGGAATAACTATGGCTACACCTTC,CASSLISQGNNYGYTF
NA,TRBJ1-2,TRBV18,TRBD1,TGTGCCAGCTCACCAAACAGGGACAGCAGGAACTATGGCTACACCTTC,CASSPNRDSRNYGYTF
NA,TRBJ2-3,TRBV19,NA,TGTGCCAGTAGCTCAGGGGCAGATACGCAGTATTTT,CASSSGADTQYF
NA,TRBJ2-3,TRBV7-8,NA,TGTGCCAGCAGCTTAGGGTTGGCGGGCGCCACAGATACGCAGTATTTT,CASSLGLAGATDTQYF
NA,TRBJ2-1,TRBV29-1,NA,TGCAGCGTTCAGCGAGTTCTCTACAATGAGCAGTTCTTC,CSVQRVLYNEQFF
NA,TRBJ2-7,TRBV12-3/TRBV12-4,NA,TGTGCCAGCAGTTTAGGGAGGTGGCAGTACTTC,CASSLGRWQYF
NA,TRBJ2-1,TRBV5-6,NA,TGTGCCAGCAGCTTGATCGCTGCGGCGGGCGAGTTCTTC,CASSLIAAAGEFF
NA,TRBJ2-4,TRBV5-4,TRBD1,TGTGCCAGCAGTTCCGGGACAGGGACGGCGGGGGTAGCCAAAAACATTCAGTACTTC,CASSSGTGTAGVAKNIQYF
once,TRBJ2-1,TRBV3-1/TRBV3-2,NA,TGTGCCAGCAGCCCCCCCCGGGGAAGCTCCTACAATGAGCAGTTCTTC,CASSPPRGSSYNEQFF
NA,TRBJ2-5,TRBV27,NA,TGTGCCAGCAGTCCCCGCCGGGATGAGACCCAGTACTTC,CASSPRRDETQYF